This T cell receptor (beta chain) is from a study of tumor and adjacent non-tumor tissue in lung cancer. Study findings and constraints: Top 100 clones took a larger repertoire share in normal lung.

Germline lookup yields CDR1 MDHEN and CDR2 SYDVKM. The length of the CDR3 is 12 residues. TCRbeta libraries were built with three rounds of nested PCR, modified from ARM-PCR. TCRdb ran MiXCR on the multiplex PCR reads and lists one entry per CDR3 protein. The sample consists of 89,000 or so distinct CDR3 sequences, 61% of them appearing once. This clonotype occurred a few times. What it binds is unknown. It may be a read error: a sequence one base away is much more abundant. RNA was extracted from bulk tissue without any cell sorting. Chemotherapy-naive patients with new lung cancer underwent thoracic surgery in China, August–November 2014.

The receptor's source is a man between 65 and 85 years old with non-small cell lung cancer. Sequencing input: lung tumor tissue. The chain joins TRBV28 to TRBJ2-2; no definite D call. CDR3 DNA: TGTGCCAGCACCAGTCCCACCCGGGAGCTGTTTTTT. This sequence encodes CASTSPTRELFF.